This passage covers 14 T cell receptor beta chains from one sample sequenced in a study of neurological immune-mediated disorders. TCRdb itself ran the 5' RACE reads through MiXCR, one entry per CDR3 protein. The sample records roughly 32,000 distinct CDR3 sequences, 3% to 4.5% being singletons. The sequenced sample consisted of PBMCs. All receptors come from a young man with multiple sclerosis.

This clonotype was observed many times. The V and J genes are TRBV5-5 and TRBJ1-2; no clear D gene. V was cut by 4 bases and J by 4 bases, with 17 bases left in between. Germline CDR1 SGHKS, CDR2 YYEKEE (reference sequence). This CDR3 spans 15 amino acids. The CDR3 loop is CASSDLTMSFYGYTF. The DNA of the CDR3 is TGTGCCAGCAGCGACCTCACGATGTCCTTCTATGGCTACACCTTC. Combining the CDR3 with reference TRBV5-5 and TRBJ1-2 gives the whole variable domain DAGVTQSPTHLIKTRGQQVTLRCSPISGHKSVSWYQQVLGQGPQFIFQYYEKEERGRGNFPDRFSARQFPNYSSELNVNALLLGDSALYLCASSDLTMSFYGYTFGSGTRLTVV.

This clonotype has a count of ten or more. The rearrangement uses TRBV6-1 and TRBJ2-5; D is ambiguous. The CDR3 is 13 amino acids. V was clipped by 2 bases and J by 2 bases, with 6 bases between them. Germline lookup yields CDR1 MNHNS and CDR2 SASEGT. In DNA, the CDR3 is TGTGCCAGCAGTGAATGGCAGCAAGAGACCCAGTACTTC. Protein sequence: CASSEWQQETQYF.

This clonotype was counted ten times or more. The rearrangement joins TRBV7-8 to TRBJ1-3; TRBD1 matches at 8 bases. This CDR3 spans 16 amino acids. Germline loops: CDR1 SGHVS, CDR2 FQNEAQ. Trimming at V came to 2 bases and at J to 0 bases, leaving 3 bases not matched to a gene. Here the CDR3 reads CASSLRTGLSGNTIYF. DNA of the CDR3: TGTGCCAGCAGCTTACGGACAGGGCTCTCTGGAAACACCATATATTTT.

In this sample, this clonotype turned up many times. The rearrangement uses TRBV20-1 and TRBJ2-5; TRBD2 matches 8 bases. Germline V gene lookup returns CDR1 DFQATT and CDR2 SNEGSKA (reference sequence). J gave up 7 bases and V 1 base, and 11 bases lay outside the gene matches. This CDR3 is built from 15 residues. Written as DNA, the CDR3 is TGCAGTGCTAGAGCCCCGGGGGGGCTACCTGGGACCCAGTACTTC. Protein: CSARAPGGLPGTQYF.

A few counts support this clonotype. The chain couples TRBV7-2 to TRBJ2-7, with D possibly being TRBD1 (5 bases). The CDR3 sequence is 14 residues long. Germline V lookup: CDR1 SGHTA, CDR2 FQGNSA. The V end was cut by 5 bases, the J end by 2 bases, with 13 bases between. The CDR3 nucleotides read TGTGCCAGCAGCCAGACGTGGGGCCCCTACGAGCAGTACTTC. As protein: CASSQTWGPYEQYF.

This clonotype was counted many times. The chain couples TRBV27 to TRBJ2-3; 10 bases agree with TRBD2. From germline, CDR1 is MNHEY and CDR2 SMNVEV (reference sequence). Losses at the gene ends were 6 bases for V and 2 bases for J; bases not matched to a gene: 8. CDR3 length: 16 residues. CDR3 region: CASRLTSGVPTDTQYF. The CDR3 DNA follows: TGTGCCAGCAGACTAACTAGCGGGGTGCCCACAGATACGCAGTATTTT.

This clonotype turned up a few times. This chain connects TRBV7-8 to TRBJ1-4; no reliable D call. The CDR3 runs to 15 residues. V lost 4 bases and J lost 4, with 13 bases in between. Germline V gene sequence: CDR1 SGHVS, CDR2 FQNEAQ. The CDR3 nucleotides read TGTGCCAGCAGCTCAGGACGGCAACTTAATGAAAAACTGTTTTTT. Translating it yields CASSSGRQLNEKLFF.

This clonotype was recorded at least ten times. This chain's CDR3 is CSAQSGTGAYEQYF. As DNA, the CDR3 is TGCAGTGCTCAATCCGGGACAGGGGCCTACGAGCAGTACTTC. This chain joins TRBV20-1 and TRBJ2-7, with 10 bases identical to TRBD1. This CDR3 is built from 14 residues. V shed 5 bases, J shed 2 bases, and the junction held 6 bases outside the gene matches. The germline CDR1 and CDR2 sequences are DFQATT and SNEGSKA (reference sequence).

This clonotype was observed many times. The rearrangement uses TRBV7-3 and TRBJ1-2; a weak D match, TRBD1 (5 bases). V gave up 4 bases and J gave up 6 bases, with 12 bases separating them. Germline CDR1 SGHTA, CDR2 FQGTGA. The CDR3 extends over 13 amino acids. The CDR3 here is CASSSGTGDGYTF. The CDR3 DNA reads as TGTGCCAGCAGCTCGGGGACGGGTGATGGCTACACCTTC.

This clonotype was seen at least ten times. The chain recombines TRBV20-1 with TRBJ1-4; 9 positions match TRBD1. Germline V gives CDR1 DFQATT, CDR2 SNEGSKA (reference sequence). The CDR3 is 14 residues long. Germline trimming cut 6 bases from V and 2 bases from J; bases unmatched to any gene: 4. The CDR3 sequence is CSATQGATNEKLFF. As DNA, the CDR3 is TGCAGTGCCACACAGGGGGCTACTAATGAAAAACTGTTTTTT.

This clonotype was seen only a few times. The chain uses TRBV12-3 or TRBV12-4 and TRBJ1-4; D is ambiguous. This CDR3 comprises 13 residues. Deletions cut 2 bases from V and 8 bases from J, with 9 bases between. The CDR3 DNA reads TGTGCCAGCAGTTTAAGTGGTATGGAAAAACTGTTTTTT. Protein product: CASSLSGMEKLFF.

This clonotype was counted ten times or more. The rearrangement links TRBV20-1 to TRBJ1-2, with D unclear. Trimming cost V 0 bases and J 6 bases, with 26 bases left between them. CDR3 size: 18 residues. CDR1 and CDR2 (germline): DFQATT, SNEGSKA (reference sequence). CDR3 coding DNA: TGCAGTGCTAGAGATCCCCCAGGACCCACCGGTAGAGGAAATGGCTACACCTTC. Its translation: CSARDPPGPTGRGNGYTF.

This clonotype showed up many times. The V gene is TRBV2, the J gene TRBJ2-7, with D maybe TRBD1 (6 bases). Between the trimmed V and J ends, which lost 6 bases and 6 bases, there was a span of 15 bases. Germline CDR1 SNHLY, CDR2 FYNNEI. The CDR3 loop spans 13 amino acids. CDR3 in DNA: TGTGCCAGCAGCGAACAGGGACCGACCGAGCAGTACTTC. As protein: CASSEQGPTEQYF.

This clonotype appeared many times. This chain joins TRBV20-1 and TRBJ1-1; TRBD1 is a possible D gene (5 bases). Germline CDR1 reads DFQATT; CDR2 reads SNEGSKA (reference sequence). This CDR3 comprises 13 residues. V lost 5 bases to trimming and J lost 3 bases, with 13 bases between them. The CDR3 sequence is CSAVGSGYTEAFF. The CDR3 region has the DNA TGCAGTGCTGTAGGGTCAGGGTACACTGAAGCTTTCTTT.